These 23 T cell receptor beta chains share one sample of origin, sequenced in a study of OX40 agonist ivuxolimab in advanced cancers. Using immunoSEQ multiplex PCR, the repertoire was profiled, and TCRdb retains in-frame clones only, with some absent. The table has about 110,000 clones, 75% to 95% seen once. The material was CD4+ or CD8+ T cells sorted from blood, obtained in a trial of the OX40 agonist ivuxolimab. Receptors were obtained from an adult with an advanced solid tumor such as melanoma, head and neck, liver or kidney cancer.

The rearrangement joins TRBV6-1 to TRBJ2-2, with a tentative D call TRBD2 (6 bases). CDR1 is MNHNS and CDR2 is SASEGT in the germline V gene. Trimming took off 6 bases at V and 6 bases at J, with 17 bases between the two ends. The CDR3 is made up of 15 amino acids. CDR3 sequence reads: CASRPGPGGAGELFF. CDR3 DNA sequence: TGTGCCAGCAGGCCAGGGCCCGGGGGAGCCGGGGAGCTGTTTTTT.

The chain joins TRBV10-1 to TRBJ1-2; 12 bases are shared with TRBD1. Trimming at V came to 6 bases and at J to 3 bases, leaving 20 bases not matched to a gene. Germline V gene sequence: CDR1 WNHNN, CDR2 SYGVQD (reference sequence). The CDR3 length is 20 residues. The CDR3 DNA reads TGCGCCAGCAGCCCCACAGTGCCGGGACAGGGGGCTCCACGCTACTATGGCTACACCTTC. Amino acid sequence: CASSPTVPGQGAPRYYGYTF.

The gene calls are TRBV5-1 and TRBJ1-1; D possibly corresponds to TRBD1 (5 bases). Per the germline V gene, CDR1 is SGHRS and CDR2 is YFSETQ. V lost 2 bases and J 3 bases, leaving 8 bases between the germline ends. The CDR3 spans 13 residues. CDR3: CASSFQGDTEAFF. In DNA, the CDR3 is TGCGCCAGCAGCTTTCAGGGTGACACTGAAGCTTTCTTT.

The chain carries TRBV2 and TRBJ1-4, with a possible D match to TRBD1 (5 bases). Germline CDR1 SNHLY, CDR2 FYNNEI. Trimming took off 7 bases at V and 1 base at J, with 16 bases between the two ends. There are 16 residues in the CDR3. This CDR3 is CASMLIPGGTNEKLFF. The CDR3 region has the DNA TGTGCCAGCATGCTGATTCCGGGGGGAACTAATGAAAAACTGTTTTTT.

V usage is TRBV27 and J usage is TRBJ1-1; possible D gene TRBD1, 5 bases. Germline V gives CDR1 MNHEY, CDR2 SMNVEV (reference sequence). CDR3 length: 15 residues. The ends were cut back, 2 bases at V and 4 bases at J, with 14 bases in the middle. The CDR3 sequence is CASSLIATVGTEAFF. The CDR3 DNA reads TGTGCCAGCAGTTTAATTGCGACAGTTGGCACTGAAGCTTTCTTT.

The chain links TRBV14 to TRBJ2-7, with D perhaps matching TRBD1 (6 bases). The CDR3 has 15 amino acids. CDR1 and CDR2 (germline): SGHDN, FVKESK. Between the trimmed V and J ends, which lost 1 base and 2 bases, there was a span of 12 bases. CDR3 in amino acids: CASSQVGTGPYEQYF. The CDR3 DNA follows: TGTGCCAGCAGCCAAGTCGGAACAGGGCCCTACGAGCAGTACTTC.

This chain joins TRBV19 and TRBJ2-2; 7 bases align to TRBD1. The CDR3 runs 15 residues. J gave up 3 bases and V 2 bases, and 3 bases lay outside the gene matches. CDR1 and CDR2 from the germline V gene are LNHDA and SQIVND (reference sequence). The CDR3 protein is CASSIQGVDTGELFF. CDR3 nucleotide sequence: TGTGCCAGTAGTATACAGGGGGTGGACACCGGGGAGCTGTTTTTT. The complete variable domain, with remaining parts taken from reference TRBV19 and TRBJ2-2, reads DGGITQSPKYLFRKEGQNVTLSCEQNLNHDAMYWYRQDPGQGLRLIYYSQIVNDFQKGDIAEGYSVSREKKESFPLTVTSAQKNPTAFYLCASSIQGVDTGELFFGEGSRLTVL.

In this sample, this clone turned up once. The chain has TRBV5-1 and TRBJ1-5, with D tentatively TRBD1 (6 bases). With 2 bases removed from V and 6 bases from J, the gap between germline ends came to 15 bases. The CDR3 is 15 amino acids. Per the germline V gene, CDR1 is SGHRS and CDR2 is YFSETQ. CDR3 DNA: TGCGCCAGCAGCTTCGGAGGTCTACAGGGTCAGCCCCAGCATTTT. The encoded protein is CASSFGGLQGQPQHF.

V is TRBV4-1 and J is TRBJ1-1; maybe TRBD1 (5 bases). The CDR3 runs to 18 residues. Deletions cut 3 bases from V and 1 base from J, with 21 bases between. Per germline, CDR1 MGHRA and CDR2 YSYEKL. In DNA form, the CDR3 reads TGCGCCAGCAGCCAGGGGATTGGTGGGGCCGCTGGGAACACTGAAGCTTTCTTT. This sequence encodes CASSQGIGGAAGNTEAFF.

This clone was found once. The chain links TRBV30 to TRBJ1-4; D is perhaps TRBD1 (6 bases). Germline CDR1 reads GTSNPN; CDR2 reads SVGIG (reference sequence). The V end was cut by 5 bases, the J end by 2 bases, with 12 bases between. This CDR3 comprises 14 residues. The CDR3 region is CAWGTTITNEKLFF. CDR3 DNA sequence: TGTGCCTGGGGGACAACTATCACTAATGAAAAACTGTTTTTT.

The rearrangement links TRBV6-5 to TRBJ2-3; D may be TRBD2 (5 bases). The CDR3 is 14 amino acids. Germline V CDR1 and CDR2: MNHEY, SVGAGI. V was cut by 6 bases and J by 0 bases, with 10 bases left in between. In DNA form, the CDR3 reads TGTGCCAGCAGCTTAGCGTCTAGCACAGATACGCAGTATTTT. Amino acid sequence: CASSLASSTDTQYF.

The chain couples TRBV19 to TRBJ2-7; D gene ambiguous. This CDR3 comprises 13 residues. Trimming removed 4 bases from V and 4 bases from J, with 11 bases in between. The germline CDR1 and CDR2 sequences are LNHDA and SQIVND (reference sequence). CDR3 coding DNA: TGTGCCAGTAGTACCAAGCCGGCATACGAGCAGTACTTC. Protein product: CASSTKPAYEQYF.

V and J are TRBV5-1 and TRBJ2-7, with D perhaps TRBD2 (6 bases). Germline V CDR1 and CDR2: SGHRS, YFSETQ. Trimming took off 4 bases at V and 5 bases at J, with 19 bases between the two ends. CDR3 length equals 15 residues. The CDR3 DNA sequence: TGCGCCAGCAGCCAATCCGGGACTCTGGTCGACGAGCAGTACTTC. Amino acid sequence: CASSQSGTLVDEQYF. Together with reference TRBV5-1 and TRBJ2-7, the CDR3 gives the full variable domain: KAGVTQTPRYLIKTRGQQVTLSCSPISGHRSVSWYQQTPGQGLQFLFEYFSETQRNKGNFPGRFSGRQFSNSRSEMNVSTLELGDSALYLCASSQSGTLVDEQYFGPGTRLTVT.

This clone was picked up one time. This chain connects TRBV9 to TRBJ1-3, with a possible D match to TRBD1 (5 bases). This CDR3 has 13 residues. Germline V lookup: CDR1 SGDLS, CDR2 YYNGEE. V was trimmed by 2 bases and J by 3 bases, leaving 6 bases between them. The CDR3 reads CASSVRDGNTIYF. In nucleotides, the CDR3 is TGTGCCAGCAGCGTCAGGGATGGAAACACCATATATTTT.

This sequence joins TRBV9 and TRBJ2-5, with 11 nucleotides matching TRBD2. Trimming removed 4 bases from V and 5 bases from J; junction bases left unmatched: 10. Germline V gene data show CDR1 as SGDLS and CDR2 as YYNGEE. The CDR3 sequence is 16 residues long. The CDR3 protein is CASSQVVAGGHETQYF. The CDR3 region has the DNA TGTGCCAGCAGCCAAGTGGTAGCGGGGGGGCACGAGACCCAGTACTTC.

This clone was seen once. The rearrangement uses TRBV18 and TRBJ2-7; possibly TRBD1 for D (6 bases). V lost 2 bases and J 5 bases, leaving 19 bases between the germline ends. Germline lookup yields CDR1 KGHSH and CDR2 LQKENI. The CDR3 length is 16 residues. The CDR3 protein is CASSPAGEGFIHEQYF. DNA of the CDR3: TGTGCCAGCTCACCAGCAGGGGAAGGATTCATCCACGAGCAGTACTTC.

V gene TRBV2 combines with J gene TRBJ2-7; weak D call: TRBD1 (5 bases). This CDR3 contains 12 residues. Trimming stripped 7 bases from V and 7 bases from J, with 14 bases between. Germline V lookup: CDR1 SNHLY, CDR2 FYNNEI. In nucleotides, the CDR3 is TGTGCCAGCATTAACAGGCGGCGGGAGCAGTACTTC. It specifies CASINRRREQYF.

DNA for the CDR3: TGTGCCAGCAGCCGCGGGGGCCGGGACACCGGGGAGCTGTTTTTT. This gives the protein CASSRGGRDTGELFF. The J gene is TRBJ2-2, the V gene TRBV11-3; the D gene is possibly TRBD2 (7 bases). V shed 5 bases and J shed 3 bases, with 13 bases lying between them. This CDR3 comprises 15 residues. Germline-derived CDR1 and CDR2 are SGHNT and YENEEA.

V gene TRBV6-1 combines with J gene TRBJ1-1; D may be TRBD1 (5 bases). Trimming left V 1 base short and J 1 base short, with 16 bases between. The CDR3 has 17 residues. Germline CDR1 reads MNHNS; CDR2 reads SASEGT. CDR3 in DNA: TGTGCCAGCAGTGAAGTTTTCTACAGGAGGCCGAACACTGAAGCTTTCTTT. Protein: CASSEVFYRRPNTEAFF.

This chain connects TRBV9 to TRBJ2-3; 7 nucleotides line up with TRBD2. The germline CDR1 and CDR2 sequences are SGDLS and YYNGEE. V was pared by 0 bases and J by 3 bases, with 4 bases of the junction left unmatched. This CDR3 comprises 15 residues. The CDR3 sequence is CASSVGGLLTDTQYF. The CDR3 DNA sequence: TGTGCCAGCAGCGTAGGGGGACTACTAACAGATACGCAGTATTTT.

This clone was picked up one time. The genes are TRBV13 and TRBJ2-1; TRBD2 agrees at 12 bases. The CDR3 extends over 17 amino acids. Germline V lookup: CDR1 PRHDT, CDR2 FYEKMQ (reference sequence). With V trimmed by 5 bases and J by 4 bases, 9 bases remained unmatched. CDR3 bases: TGTGCCAGCAGCCCGACTGTAGGGACTAGCGGGTACAATGAGCAGTTCTTC. Amino acids: CASSPTVGTSGYNEQFF.

The genes are TRBV5-4 and TRBJ1-5; D remains unclear. Deletions cut 4 bases from V and 7 bases from J, with 18 bases between. The CDR3 has 15 amino acids. Germline lookup yields CDR1 SGHNT and CDR2 YYREEE (reference sequence). The CDR3 here is CASSTLFPEGQPQHF. The CDR3 nucleotides are TGTGCCAGCAGCACCCTTTTCCCTGAGGGCCAGCCCCAGCATTTT.

This clone was counted a few times. This chain joins TRBV5-1 and TRBJ1-2; D uncertain. Germline V CDR1 and CDR2: SGHRS, YFSETQ. V lost 1 base and J 0 bases, leaving 4 bases between the germline ends. CDR3 size: 13 residues. CDR3 region: CASSLQANYGYTF. The DNA for the CDR3 is TGCGCCAGCAGCTTGCAAGCTAACTATGGCTACACCTTC. Variable domain in full (rest from reference TRBV5-1 and TRBJ1-2): KAGVTQTPRYLIKTRGQQVTLSCSPISGHRSVSWYQQTPGQGLQFLFEYFSETQRNKGNFPGRFSGRQFSNSRSEMNVSTLELGDSALYLCASSLQANYGYTFGSGTRLTVV.